The 16 T cell receptor beta chains listed next were all sequenced from one sample in a study of T cells in localized non-small cell lung cancer. Only in-frame clones appear in the TCRdb table, and some are missing; sequencing was by immunoSEQ multiplex PCR. The repertoire holds tens of thousands of clones, with 85% as singletons. Sequenced here: PBMCs, sampled before any cancer treatment. The receptor set was obtained from a woman aged 40 to 75 with stage II squamous cell lung carcinoma.

The chain combines TRBV5-3 with TRBJ2-4; 8 bases map to TRBD1. TRBV5-3 is noted as an ORF with a role that remains uncertain. Trimming took 4 bases from V and 7 from J; bases not matched to a gene: 1. This CDR3 region has 12 residues. CDR3 loop: CARSHRGNIQYF. The CDR3 DNA sequence: TGTGCCAGAAGCCACAGGGGGAACATTCAGTACTTC.

The chain has TRBV19 and TRBJ1-2; 7 nucleotides agree with TRBD1. The germline V gene has CDR1 LNHDA and CDR2 SQIVND (reference sequence). The J segment lost 3 bases and the V segment lost 4 bases, leaving 11 bases of the junction unmatched. CDR3 length: 16 amino acids. For the CDR3, the DNA is TGTGCCAGTAGTAGAGGCCATTCAGGGGGACACTATGGCTACACCTTC. The encoded protein is CASSRGHSGGHYGYTF. Based on the CDR3 plus reference TRBV19 and TRBJ1-2, the full variable domain is DGGITQSPKYLFRKEGQNVTLSCEQNLNHDAMYWYRQDPGQGLRLIYYSQIVNDFQKGDIAEGYSVSREKKESFPLTVTSAQKNPTAFYLCASSRGHSGGHYGYTFGSGTRLTVV.

The rearrangement joins TRBV18 to TRBJ1-5; TRBD1 matches at 9 bases. Germline values: CDR1 KGHSH, CDR2 LQKENI. The CDR3 consists of 18 residues. V gave up 3 bases and J gave up 0 bases; unmatched junction bases: 9. The CDR3 is CASSPRDRATYSNQPQHF. In DNA form, the CDR3 reads TGTGCCAGCTCACCGCGGGACAGGGCAACTTATAGCAATCAGCCCCAGCATTTT.

The V and J genes are TRBV28 and TRBJ1-1; no firm D call. In germline, CDR1 is MDHEN, CDR2 SYDVKM. Trimming took 9 bases from V and 10 from J, leaving 15 bases between them. The CDR3 length is 11 residues. CDR3 loop: CASAIPTAAFF. CDR3 coding DNA: TGTGCCAGTGCCATACCCACGGCAGCTTTCTTT.

The chain has TRBV11-2 and TRBJ2-1; D remains unclear. From germline, CDR1 is SGHAT and CDR2 FQNNGV. The V end was cut by 1 base, the J end by 4 bases, with 11 bases between. This CDR3 contains 15 residues. The CDR3 here is CASSLGPNTYNEQFF. CDR3 DNA: TGTGCCAGCAGCTTAGGGCCAAACACATACAATGAGCAGTTCTTC.

This clone was seen just once. The genes are TRBV9 and TRBJ2-7; possibly TRBD2 for D (7 bases). The ends were cut back, 0 bases at V and 2 bases at J, with 12 bases in the middle. Germline V gives CDR1 SGDLS, CDR2 YYNGEE. This CDR3 has 15 residues. CDR3 nucleotide sequence: TGTGCCAGCAGCGTAGTCGGGGGGCCAACCTACGAGCAGTACTTC. This translates into CASSVVGGPTYEQYF.

CDR3 loop: CATSQPKGTAQETQYF. The DNA of the CDR3 is TGTGCCACCAGCCAACCCAAGGGGACAGCTCAAGAGACCCAGTACTTC. V gene TRBV15 combines with J gene TRBJ2-5; 7 nucleotides match TRBD1. J gave up 2 bases and V 5 bases, and 11 bases lay outside the gene matches. The CDR3 covers 16 residues. CDR1 is LNHNV, CDR2 YYDKDF, per germline (reference sequence).

The rearrangement uses TRBV9 and TRBJ2-5; D uncertain. Per the germline V gene, CDR1 is SGDLS and CDR2 is YYNGEE. The V gene lost 0 bases and the J gene lost 2 bases, with 8 bases spanning the gap. CDR3 length equals 14 residues. The CDR3 here is CASSVAPLQETQYF. The CDR3 DNA reads TGTGCCAGCAGCGTAGCTCCCTTACAAGAGACCCAGTACTTC.

The chain employs TRBV2 and TRBJ2-5; no clear D gene. The CDR3 spans 14 residues. The germline V gene has CDR1 SNHLY and CDR2 FYNNEI. With 4 bases removed from V and 5 bases from J, the gap between germline ends came to 14 bases. The DNA for the CDR3 is TGTGCCAGCAGTGCTGTCTACGTGGGGGAGACCCAGTACTTC. Translating gives CASSAVYVGETQYF.

This clone came up a few times. The gene calls are TRBV4-2 and TRBJ1-1, with D possibly being TRBD1 (5 bases). Germline loops: CDR1 LGHNA, CDR2 YNFKEQ. This CDR3 has 13 amino acids. The V and J ends lost 6 bases and 1 base respectively, with 9 bases between them. In DNA, the CDR3 is TGTGCCAGCAGACGTACAGGGAACACTGAAGCTTTCTTT. Translating it yields CASRRTGNTEAFF.

This chain links TRBV19 with TRBJ2-1; 8 bases are shared with TRBD2. CDR1 LNHDA and CDR2 SQIVND come from the germline V gene (reference sequence). V lost 5 bases to trimming and J lost 9 bases; unmatched junction nucleotides: 15. The CDR3 has 16 amino acids. The CDR3 DNA reads TGTGCCAGTAGTTTTCCCTTGGAGGCGGGGGGTACTGAGCAGTTCTTC. Residues: CASSFPLEAGGTEQFF. Combining the CDR3 with reference TRBV19 and TRBJ2-1 gives the whole variable domain DGGITQSPKYLFRKEGQNVTLSCEQNLNHDAMYWYRQDPGQGLRLIYYSQIVNDFQKGDIAEGYSVSREKKESFPLTVTSAQKNPTAFYLCASSFPLEAGGTEQFFGPGTRLTVL.

This clone has only one observation. V and J are TRBV7-9 and TRBJ2-7, with D hard to call. V was clipped by 1 base and J by 4 bases, with 8 bases between them. Germline V gene data show CDR1 as SEHNR and CDR2 as FQNEAQ (reference sequence). This CDR3 is built from 13 residues. In DNA form, the CDR3 reads TGTGCCAGCAGCTTAGGTGGGCAGTACGAGCAGTACTTC. Protein: CASSLGGQYEQYF.

The chain couples TRBV11-2 to TRBJ2-7; TRBD2 matches at 12 bases. The V gene end was trimmed by 1 base and the J gene end by 4 bases; junction bases not matched to a gene: 2. The CDR3 has 15 amino acids. Germline V gene data show CDR1 as SGHAT and CDR2 as FQNNGV. The CDR3 sequence: CASSLAGTSGYEQYF. In DNA, the CDR3 is TGTGCCAGCAGCTTAGCCGGGACTAGCGGGTACGAGCAGTACTTC. The variable domain in full, with the rest retrieved from reference TRBV11-2 and TRBJ2-7, is EAGVAQSPRYKIIEKRQSVAFWCNPISGHATLYWYQQILGQGPKLLIQFQNNGVVDDSQLPKDRFSAERLKGVDSTLKIQPAKLEDSAVYLCASSLAGTSGYEQYFGPGTRLTVT.

The V call is TRBV20-1, the J call TRBJ1-2, with D hard to call. The length of the CDR3 is 11 residues. V lost 6 bases and J lost 4, with 9 bases in between. Germline assignment: CDR1 DFQATT and CDR2 SNEGSKA (reference sequence). The CDR3 DNA sequence: TGCAGTGCCTTAATCGGCTATGGCTACACCTTC. The encoded protein is CSALIGYGYTF.

The gene calls are TRBV19 and TRBJ2-2; perhaps TRBD2 as D (6 bases). This CDR3 is built from 13 residues. Germline loops: CDR1 LNHDA, CDR2 SQIVND (reference sequence). The ends were cut back, 4 bases at V and 8 bases at J, with 11 bases in the middle. The CDR3 DNA is TGTGCCAGTAGTACCATTAGCGGTGGGGAGCTGTTTTTT. It codes for CASSTISGGELFF.

This clone was observed once. This chain connects TRBV9 to TRBJ2-1; TRBD2 matches 8 bases. Trimming cost V 4 bases and J 0 bases; bases outside gene matches: 6. CDR3 length: 16 residues. CDR1 and CDR2 from the germline V gene are SGDLS and YYNGEE. CDR3 in DNA: TGTGCCAGCAGCACACTAGCGGTGGGCTCCTACAATGAGCAGTTCTTC. This translates into CASSTLAVGSYNEQFF.